This T cell receptor beta chain was recovered during a study of cytomegalovirus exposure and HLA in healthy donors. PCR employed 60 Vbeta and 13 Jbeta primers. This table comes from immunoSEQ multiplex PCR, and its TCRdb copy is limited to in-frame clones, with some not included. The table has 170,000 or so clones, 80% to 85% seen once. Remarks on this clone: The antigen is undetermined.

The study's findings and limits: TCR beta chains numbering approximately 150 were designated cytomegalovirus-associated.

Germline V gene sequence: CDR1 SNHLY, CDR2 FYNNEI. V shed 5 bases and J shed 7 bases, with 15 bases lying between them. The CDR3 loop spans 13 amino acids. This clonotype was obtained from a man younger than 35 in good health and CMV-seronegative. The sample taken for sequencing was PBMCs. The chain links TRBV2 to TRBJ2-7, with D possibly TRBD2 on 5 matching bases. CDR3 sequence reads: CASSPSGREEQYF. The CDR3 DNA reads TGTGCCAGCAGTCCAAGCGGTAGGGAGGAGCAGTACTTC.